This TCR beta chain originates from a study of metastatic and nonmetastatic thyroid tumors. About the research overall: For malignant and benign thyroid patients, tumor or nodule tissue and blood were the sources whose repertoires were compared. Findings of the study overall: Compared with benign nodules, malignant thyroid tumors were reported to have significantly higher TCR beta diversity in both blood and tumor.

Per the authors' pipeline: For papillary thyroid cancer, a distant-metastasis classifier was constructed from CDR3 differences observed across clinicopathological groups. TCRdb reprocessed the PCR reads using MiXCR. The V and J calls, along with clone size, are taken from TCRdb and not from the paper's own processing. The profile shows 7,000 to 8,000 clones, 28% of them singletons. Germline CDR1 is GTSNPN and CDR2 is SVGIG (reference sequence). V was trimmed by 4 bases and J by 2 bases, leaving 15 bases between them. This CDR3 spans 14 amino acids. A note on this clone: Its antigen is undetermined.

All patients reached thyroid surgery having received no treatment beforehand. The V gene is TRBV30, the J gene TRBJ2-7; tentative D call: TRBD1 (6 bases). This TCR derives from a male donor with papillary thyroid cancer or a benign thyroid nodule (not recorded which). Some clones in this sample may be carry-over from other donors' samples. The sequencing sample was made of tumor tissue. CDR3 loop: CAWTPQGYPYEQYF. In DNA, the CDR3 is TGTGCCTGGACGCCTCAGGGGTATCCCTACGAGCAGTACTTC.